These 2 T cell receptor beta chains were all obtained from the same sample, sequenced in a study of blood T cell repertoires in COVID-19. This table comes from immunoSEQ multiplex PCR, and its TCRdb copy is limited to in-frame clones, with some not included. The table has some 320,000 clones, roughly 85% seen once. Sequenced material: PBMCs or T cells enriched from blood (not recorded which). The receptors come from a woman aged 25 to 39 who had been exposed to COVID-19.

V gene TRBV30 combines with J gene TRBJ1-1; D ambiguous. This CDR3 has 14 residues. The germline V gene has CDR1 GTSNPN and CDR2 SVGIG (reference sequence). V was clipped by 3 bases and J by 1 base, with 12 bases between them. DNA of the CDR3: TGTGCCTGGAGCCCCCCTCTATGGAACACTGAAGCTTTCTTT. As protein: CAWSPPLWNTEAFF.

The gene calls are TRBV10-1 and TRBJ2-7, with TRBD2 matching 7 bases. The junction had 6 bases not matched to a gene; V was cut back by 2 bases and J by 2 bases. CDR1 is WNHNN and CDR2 is SYGVQD in the germline V gene (reference sequence). The CDR3 length is 15 residues. The CDR3 is CASSEGASGTYEQYF. CDR3 bases: TGCGCCAGCAGTGAGGGGGCTAGCGGCACCTACGAGCAGTACTTC.